This TCR beta chain emerged from a study of T cell changes during pregnancy in multiple sclerosis. Here immunoSEQ multiplex PCR was the method, and the copy in TCRdb shows in-frame clones only, minus some. The repertoire holds 15,000 or so clones, with 80% to 85% as singletons. V lost 4 bases and J lost 4, with 12 bases in between. CDR3 length: 14 residues. CDR1 is SGHDT and CDR2 is YYEEEE in the germline V gene. The J gene is TRBJ2-1, the V gene TRBV5-6; D is perhaps TRBD2 (6 bases). Source: CD8+ T cells from peripheral blood mononuclear cells, taken in the third trimester of pregnancy. The receptor was isolated from a female donor in good health, enrolled as a control in a pregnancy study. The CDR3 is CASSGVAAYNEQFF. CDR3 sequence (DNA): TGTGCCAGCAGCGGGGTAGCGGCGTACAATGAGCAGTTCTTC.